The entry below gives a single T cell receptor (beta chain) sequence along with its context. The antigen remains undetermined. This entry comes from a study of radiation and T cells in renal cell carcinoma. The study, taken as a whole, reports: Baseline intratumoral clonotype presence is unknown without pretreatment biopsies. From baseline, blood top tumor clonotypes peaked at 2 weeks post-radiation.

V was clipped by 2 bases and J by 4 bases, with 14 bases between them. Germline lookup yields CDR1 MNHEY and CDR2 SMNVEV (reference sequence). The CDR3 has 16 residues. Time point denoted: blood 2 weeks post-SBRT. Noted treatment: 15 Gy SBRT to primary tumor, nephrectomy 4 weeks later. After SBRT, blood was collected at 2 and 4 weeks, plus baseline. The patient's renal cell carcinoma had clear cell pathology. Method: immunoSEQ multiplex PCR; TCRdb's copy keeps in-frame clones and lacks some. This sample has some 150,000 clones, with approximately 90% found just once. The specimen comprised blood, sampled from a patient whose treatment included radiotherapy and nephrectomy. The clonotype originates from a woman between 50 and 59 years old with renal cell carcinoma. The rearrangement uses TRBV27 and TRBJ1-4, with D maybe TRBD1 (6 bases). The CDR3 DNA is TGTGCCAGCAGTTTAGGGTTGGGGGGCATTAATGAAAAACTGTTTTTT. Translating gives CASSLGLGGINEKLFF.